Detailed here is one TCR beta chain. Which antigen it targets is not known. Base qualities are not recorded, but no much larger clone differs from it by a single base. Library preparation was by the immunoSEQ multiplex PCR assay. TCRdb holds this immuneACCESS table with in-frame rearrangements only. Some clones are missing; in checked studies, unresolved V genes explain under half, and the rest has no known cause. The sample yields fewer than 70,000 clones; about 92% were counted once. The ten largest clones represent roughly 3% of the sample. V loses 0 bases, J loses 0 bases, and the germline ends lie 10 bases apart. CDR3 length: 15 amino acids, cysteine to phenylalanine. The read is trimmed to its CDR3 DNA, 45 bases read in frame from base 1. CDR1 and CDR2 were assigned from the germline V gene as SGDLS and YYNGEE. The data belong to a study of T cell changes during pregnancy in multiple sclerosis (dated by TCRdb to about 2019). Looking at the study overall: The study examined how the T cell repertoire changed over the course of pregnancy in women with multiple sclerosis.

This chain is built from TRBV9 and TRBJ2-7; perhaps TRBD2 is the D gene, with 5 bases matching. The sequencing used peripheral blood, collected in the second trimester of pregnancy. The clonotype comes from a female donor in good health, enrolled as a control in a pregnancy study. In nucleotides, the sequence is TGTGCCAGCAGCGTAGGGGTAGCGATCTCCTACGAGCAGTACTTC. Its translation is CASSVGVAISYEQYF.